The entry below gives a single T cell receptor (beta chain) sequence along with its context. Its antigen is unidentified. Losses at the gene ends were 0 bases for V and 5 bases for J; bases not matched to a gene: 3. Germline CDR1 reads MNHEY; CDR2 reads SMNVEV (reference sequence). CDR3 length equals 17 residues. These data originate in a study of CD8 T cells in ankylosing spondylitis. Overall study findings and caveats: Within ankylosing spondylitis blood, a TCR beta motif made up of roughly eight highly homologous variants appeared to be characteristic.

TCRdb redid the calling of the 5' RACE reads with MiXCR, one entry per CDR3 protein. The top ten hold about 19% of the sample, which has 650,000 to 800,000 distinct CDR3 sequences, over 15% seen once. The chain has TRBV27 and TRBJ2-2; 13 bases align to TRBD2. The sequenced material came from blood, either unsorted or a sorted T cell fraction (not recorded which). This clonotype was obtained from a male donor with ankylosing spondylitis. CDR3 sequence (DNA): TGTGCCAGCAGTTTATCGGGGACTAGCGGGACGACCGGGGAGCTGTTTTTT. This sequence encodes CASSLSGTSGTTGELFF.